This entry is about one T cell receptor (beta chain). Its matching antigen is unknown. Sequenced by immunoSEQ multiplex PCR; TCRdb stores in-frame clones only, minus some. The sample lists 9,000 to 13,000 clones; 55% to 75% were seen once. This CDR3 comprises 15 residues. V was shortened by 6 bases and J by 5 bases, with 17 bases between the two germline ends. CDR1 and CDR2 from the germline V gene are MNHEY and SMNVEV (reference sequence). The sample belongs to a study of somatic mutations in cytotoxic T cells in rheumatoid arthritis. Study-wide results and limits: For rheumatoid arthritis patients, the slight TRBV07 underrepresentation lacked multiple-comparison adjustment. The study found CD8+ clonality increased with age in rheumatoid arthritis patients, not healthy controls.

The clonotype originates from an adult with rheumatoid arthritis. This chain uses TRBV27 with TRBJ2-1; maybe TRBD2 (7 bases). The sample taken for sequencing was CD8+ T cells sorted from blood. The CDR3 DNA reads TGTGCCAGCAGGATCTCACGGGGGGCCCACAATGAGCAGTTCTTC. This translates into CASRISRGAHNEQFF.